This T cell receptor beta chain was identified in a study of lymphopenia after photon versus proton radiotherapy. With 0 bases removed from V and 5 bases from J, the gap between germline ends came to 13 bases. Germline CDR1 is SGHTA and CDR2 is FQGNSA. The length of the CDR3 is 15 residues. Assay used: immunoSEQ multiplex PCR; TCRdb lists only in-frame clones, some missing. The sample consists of approximately 170,000 clones, 88% of them appearing once. Notes on the study in general: Only patients who died were analyzed for survival; proton advantage is unproven. Relative stability marked proton patients; photon patients lost diversity and naive cells. After lymphocyte nadir, photon-treated repertoires showed oligoclonal expansion, especially CD8+ Temra. In patients who died, overall survival fell as post-nadir TCR diversity dropped more.

A note on this clone: Antigen specificity is unknown.

The chain links TRBV7-2 to TRBJ2-5; the D gene is possibly TRBD2 (5 bases). This TCR came from a man over 45 with gastric cancer. The specimen comprised peripheral blood, sampled from a patient treated with photon-based radiotherapy. CDR3 residues: CASSLASANRETQYF. The CDR3 region has the DNA TGTGCCAGCAGCTTAGCTAGCGCCAATCGGGAGACCCAGTACTTC.